These 18 T cell receptor beta chains share one sample of origin, sequenced in a study of blood T cell repertoires in COVID-19. Repertoires were generated with immunoSEQ multiplex PCR, while TCRdb's copy carries only in-frame clones and drops some. The table includes 140,000 to 150,000 clones, roughly 78% detected once. Sequencing was performed on PBMCs or T cells enriched from blood (not recorded which). These receptors originate from a woman in her forties or fifties who had recovered from COVID-19.

The sample holds one count of this clone. The V and J genes are TRBV6-6 and TRBJ2-3; 7 bases agree with TRBD1. This CDR3 region has 18 residues. Germline values: CDR1 MNHNY, CDR2 SVGAGI (reference sequence). V gave up 5 bases and J gave up 1 base; unmatched junction bases: 15. The CDR3 loop is CASSQTRAGGDRTDTQYF. CDR3 nucleotide sequence: TGTGCCAGCAGTCAAACCCGCGCAGGGGGAGACCGCACAGATACGCAGTATTTT.

The chain couples TRBV9 to TRBJ2-1, with D perhaps matching TRBD1 (6 bases). Trimming cost V 3 bases and J 2 bases, with 12 bases left between them. The CDR3 has 15 residues. Germline V gene data show CDR1 as SGDLS and CDR2 as YYNGEE. CDR3 in amino acids: CASSARQDPYNEQFF. The CDR3 nucleotides are TGTGCCAGCAGCGCCAGACAGGACCCCTACAATGAGCAGTTCTTC.

The chain has TRBV6-5 and TRBJ2-1, with TRBD2 matching over 7 bases. CDR1 and CDR2 (germline): MNHEY, SVGAGI. The CDR3 has 14 amino acids. The V and J ends lost 4 bases and 5 bases, in that order; junction bases with no gene match: 5. Here the CDR3 DNA reads TGTGCCAGCAGTTTACTAGCGTCCCACAATGAGCAGTTCTTC. This translates into CASSLLASHNEQFF.

V usage is TRBV28 and J usage is TRBJ2-2; D is ambiguous. Trimming took off 7 bases at V and 6 bases at J, with 15 bases between the two ends. Germline CDR1 reads MDHEN; CDR2 reads SYDVKM. The CDR3 consists of 14 residues. CDR3 loop: CASTLRLAAGELFF. CDR3 DNA: TGTGCCAGCACCCTAAGGCTCGCGGCCGGGGAGCTGTTTTTT.

V usage is TRBV27 and J usage is TRBJ1-4, with a weak D call TRBD1 (5 bases). With 6 bases removed from V and 6 bases from J, the gap between germline ends came to 23 bases. The CDR3 covers 17 residues. Germline CDR1 and CDR2: MNHEY and SMNVEV (reference sequence). The CDR3 nucleotides are TGTGCCAGCAGCCCCCCGCGCGGGACGGGGGAGGATGAAAAACTGTTTTTT. Translation gives CASSPPRGTGEDEKLFF.

The chain carries TRBV2 and TRBJ2-2, with TRBD2 as a possible D gene (6 bases). Germline CDR1 is SNHLY and CDR2 is FYNNEI. With 1 base removed from V and 4 bases from J, the gap between germline ends came to 10 bases. This CDR3 region has 15 residues. The CDR3 here is CASSEEWGGTGELFF. The CDR3 DNA reads as TGTGCCAGCAGTGAAGAGTGGGGAGGCACCGGGGAGCTGTTTTTT.

V usage is TRBV19 and J usage is TRBJ2-3, with no clear D. Germline loops: CDR1 LNHDA, CDR2 SQIVND (reference sequence). Trimming shortened V by 3 bases and J by 1 base, and 11 bases separated the two germline ends. This CDR3 comprises 15 residues. Here the CDR3 DNA reads TGTGCCAGTAGTATGCAGGCCTCTGGCACAGATACGCAGTATTTT. Its protein is CASSMQASGTDTQYF.

The rearrangement links TRBV18 to TRBJ1-2; TRBD1 might be the D (6 bases). V was pared by 3 bases and J by 3 bases, with 17 bases between. This CDR3 comprises 16 residues. Germline loops: CDR1 KGHSH, CDR2 LQKENI. The CDR3 loop reads CASSPISRGVDYGYTF. CDR3 bases: TGTGCCAGCTCACCGATTTCCAGGGGCGTAGACTATGGCTACACCTTC.

V gene TRBV5-1 combines with J gene TRBJ1-1, with D maybe TRBD1 (6 bases). The CDR3 spans 17 residues. The V end was cut by 2 bases, the J end by 1 base, with 18 bases between. Germline CDR1 reads SGHRS; CDR2 reads YFSETQ. CDR3 DNA: TGCGCCAGCAGCTTAGGGGGGGCCATCTCTCGGAACACTGAAGCTTTCTTT. Its protein is CASSLGGAISRNTEAFF.

V usage is TRBV5-1 and J usage is TRBJ1-4; 8 nucleotides align to TRBD1. This CDR3 comprises 16 residues. V lost 4 bases and J lost 0; bases outside the gene matches: 5. CDR1 and CDR2 (germline): SGHRS, YFSETQ. This CDR3 reads CASSTRDRTTNEKLFF. The DNA of the CDR3 is TGCGCCAGCAGCACTCGGGACAGGACAACTAATGAAAAACTGTTTTTT.

The genes are TRBV7-9 and TRBJ1-3, with D hard to call. The CDR3 totals 12 residues. With 5 bases removed from V and 15 bases from J, the gap between germline ends came to 17 bases. The germline gives CDR1 SEHNR, CDR2 FQNEAQ (reference sequence). The CDR3, as DNA: TGTGCCAGCAGCCCCAGCGGTCACCAACCATATTTT. Residues: CASSPSGHQPYF.

This clone was seen more than once but under ten times. The V gene is TRBV5-1, the J gene TRBJ2-1; no clear D. The CDR3 runs 13 residues. Per the germline V gene, CDR1 is SGHRS and CDR2 is YFSETQ. V lost 0 bases to trimming and J lost 6 bases, with 7 bases between them. The DNA of the CDR3 is TGCGCCAGCAGCTTGGCTCAACTCAATGAGCAGTTCTTC. Amino acid sequence: CASSLAQLNEQFF.

The J gene is TRBJ1-5, the V gene TRBV5-6; D may be TRBD1 (6 bases). The CDR3 has 16 residues. V lost 2 bases and J 4 bases, leaving 16 bases between the germline ends. Germline V gene data show CDR1 as SGHDT and CDR2 as YYEEEE. The CDR3 region is CASSLSRGSRNQPQHF. CDR3 sequence (DNA): TGTGCCAGCAGCTTATCCAGGGGCTCTAGAAATCAGCCCCAGCATTTT.

The CDR3 DNA reads as TGTGCCAGCAGCTTAGATCCAGGGGGCAATGGCTATGGCTACACCTTC. It is translated as CASSLDPGGNGYGYTF. The chain has TRBV7-2 and TRBJ1-2; 8 bases line up with TRBD1. The CDR3 extends over 16 amino acids. Unmatched junction bases numbered 8, after V lost 1 base and J lost 4 bases. CDR1 is SGHTA, CDR2 FQGNSA, per germline. The variable domain in full, completed from reference TRBV7-2 and TRBJ1-2, reads GAGVSQSPSNKVTEKGKDVELRCDPISGHTALYWYRQSLGQGLEFLIYFQGNSAPDKSGLPSDRFSAERTGGSVSTLTIQRTQQEDSAVYLCASSLDPGGNGYGYTFGSGTRLTVV.

J is TRBJ1-5 and V is TRBV3-1 (or the pseudogene TRBV3-2); D possibly corresponds to TRBD1 (6 bases). The CDR3 sequence is 18 residues long. From germline, CDR1 is LGHDT and CDR2 YNNKEL (reference sequence). The germline V and J ends were trimmed by 0 bases and 9 bases, with 24 bases remaining between them. In DNA form, the CDR3 reads TGTGCCAGCAGCCAAGATTGGGCCGGACAGTTTACACCCCGGCCCCAGCATTTT. Translation: CASSQDWAGQFTPRPQHF.

V gene TRBV25-1 combines with J gene TRBJ2-2; D is possibly TRBD1 (5 bases). The CDR3 consists of 14 residues. Germline lookup yields CDR1 MGHDK and CDR2 SYGVNS. Between the trimmed V and J ends, which lost 5 bases and 5 bases, there was a span of 12 bases. The CDR3: CASSMPGLTGELFF. CDR3 DNA sequence: TGTGCCAGCAGTATGCCAGGGCTTACCGGGGAGCTGTTTTTT.

V usage is TRBV13 and J usage is TRBJ2-3, with a possible D match to TRBD1 (5 bases). Germline V CDR1 and CDR2: PRHDT, FYEKMQ (reference sequence). V was pared by 5 bases and J by 0 bases, with 15 bases between. The CDR3 length is 16 residues. CDR3 in DNA: TGTGCCAGCAGCAACAGACAGATTTCTAGCACAGATACGCAGTATTTT. This sequence encodes CASSNRQISSTDTQYF.

V usage is TRBV28 and J usage is TRBJ2-7, with D maybe TRBD2 (5 bases). V shed 10 bases and J shed 2 bases, with 15 bases lying between them. This CDR3 has 13 residues. Germline V gene data show CDR1 as MDHEN and CDR2 as SYDVKM. This chain's CDR3 is CATTRGTAYEQYF. DNA for the CDR3: TGTGCCACCACCCGGGGTACGGCCTACGAGCAGTACTTC.